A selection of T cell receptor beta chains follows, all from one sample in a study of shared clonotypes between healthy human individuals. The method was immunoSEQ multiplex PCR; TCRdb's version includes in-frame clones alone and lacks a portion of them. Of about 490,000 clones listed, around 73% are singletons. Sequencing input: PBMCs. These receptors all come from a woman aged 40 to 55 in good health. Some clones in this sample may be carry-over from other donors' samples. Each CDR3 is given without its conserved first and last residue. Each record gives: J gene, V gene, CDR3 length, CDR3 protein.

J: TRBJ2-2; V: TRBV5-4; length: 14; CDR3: ASSLEGSGITGELF
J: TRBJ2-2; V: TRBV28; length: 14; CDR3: ASSLFGQGTTGELF
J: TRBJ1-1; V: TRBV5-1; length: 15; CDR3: ASSTPGQMGSRGEAF
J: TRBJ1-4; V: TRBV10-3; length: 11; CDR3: ATQGMGDEKLF
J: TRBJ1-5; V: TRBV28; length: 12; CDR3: ATERQGVGQPQH
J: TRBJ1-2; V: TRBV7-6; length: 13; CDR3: ASSSAPGTRYGYT
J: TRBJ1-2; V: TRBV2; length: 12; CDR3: ASSGEPGGYGYT
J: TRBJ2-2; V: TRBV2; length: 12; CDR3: ASRLAGRTGELF
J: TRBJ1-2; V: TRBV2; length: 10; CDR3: ASSGDSSGYT
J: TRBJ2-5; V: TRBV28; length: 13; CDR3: ASSATGAPQETQY
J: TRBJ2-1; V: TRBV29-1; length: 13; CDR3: SVEGLAGSYNEQF
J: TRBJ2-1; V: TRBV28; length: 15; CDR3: ASTRSRGTSSYNEQF
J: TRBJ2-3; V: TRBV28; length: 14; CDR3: ASSLLAGGPPDTQY
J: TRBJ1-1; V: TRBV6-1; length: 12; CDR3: ASSLTGQYTEAF
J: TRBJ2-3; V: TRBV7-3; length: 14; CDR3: ASSLTGGTGTDTQY
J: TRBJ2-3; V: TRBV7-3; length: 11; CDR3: ASGGSGVDTQY
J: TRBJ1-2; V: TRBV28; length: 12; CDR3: ASSLNPGDYGYT
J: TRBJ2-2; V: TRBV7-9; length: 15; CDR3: ASSPQSPSEYTGELF
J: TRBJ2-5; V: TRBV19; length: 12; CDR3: ASSIRDNQETQY
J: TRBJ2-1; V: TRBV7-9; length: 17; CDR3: ASSLGFLAGGRVDNEQF
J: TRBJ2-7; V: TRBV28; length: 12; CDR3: ASSFRREGLEQY
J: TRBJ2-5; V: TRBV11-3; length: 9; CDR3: ASTREETQY
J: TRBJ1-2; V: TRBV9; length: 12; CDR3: ASSVNPANYGYT
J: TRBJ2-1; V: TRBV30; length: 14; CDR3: AWWLKKREGLNEQF
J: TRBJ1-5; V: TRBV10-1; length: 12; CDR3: ASSESRGGQPQH
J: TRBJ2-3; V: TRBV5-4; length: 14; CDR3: ASSLPRESSTDTQY
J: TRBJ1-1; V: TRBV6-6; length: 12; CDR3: ASSREAGYTEAF
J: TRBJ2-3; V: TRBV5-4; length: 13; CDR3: ASSLPGGGTDTQY
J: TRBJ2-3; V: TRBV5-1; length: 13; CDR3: ASSLGASGPSTQY
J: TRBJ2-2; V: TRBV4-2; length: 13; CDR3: ASSQEPAGPGELF
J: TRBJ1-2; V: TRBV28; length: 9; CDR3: ASNTNYGYT
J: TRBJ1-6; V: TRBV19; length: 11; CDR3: ASSGTRDSPLH
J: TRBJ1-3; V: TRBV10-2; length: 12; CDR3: ASKEQGSGNTIY
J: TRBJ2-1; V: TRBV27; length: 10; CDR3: ASSYGHNEQF
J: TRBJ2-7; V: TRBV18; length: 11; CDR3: ASSQGAGYEQY
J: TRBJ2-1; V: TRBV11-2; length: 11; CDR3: ASSLVIPNEQF
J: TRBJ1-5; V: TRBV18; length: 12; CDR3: ASSPGNSNQPQH
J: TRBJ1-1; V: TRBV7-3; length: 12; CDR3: ASSNGVGSTEAF
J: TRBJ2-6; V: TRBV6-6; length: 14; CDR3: ASSYQTDSGANVLT
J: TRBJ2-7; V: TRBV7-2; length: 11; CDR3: ASSLVGLYEQY
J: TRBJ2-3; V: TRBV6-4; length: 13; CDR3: ASSQGSLGSDTQY
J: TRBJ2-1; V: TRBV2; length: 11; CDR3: ASSEGLAGRQF
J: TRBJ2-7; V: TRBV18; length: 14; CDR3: ASSPLPGTATYEQY
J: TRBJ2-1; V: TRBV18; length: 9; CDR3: ASSQYNEQF
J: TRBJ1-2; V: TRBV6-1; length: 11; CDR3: ASSRTVSYGYT
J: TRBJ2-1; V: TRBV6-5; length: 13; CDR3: ASSRSGFSNNEQF
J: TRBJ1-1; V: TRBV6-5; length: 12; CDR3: ASSLQGKVTEAF
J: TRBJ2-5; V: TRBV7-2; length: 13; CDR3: ASSLGGQPQETQY
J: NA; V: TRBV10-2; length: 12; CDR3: ASSISGSGHEQY
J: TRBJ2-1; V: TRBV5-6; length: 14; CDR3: ASSRLGTSGSNEQF
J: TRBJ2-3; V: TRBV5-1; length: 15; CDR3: ASSLGLAVSNTDTQY